The 17 T cell receptor beta chains given below trace back to one sample, sequenced in a study of graft-versus-host responses after intestinal transplantation. Sequencing used immunoSEQ multiplex PCR; TCRdb keeps in-frame clones, though not all of them. The sample lists tens of thousands of clones, roughly 94% occurring once. The sample here was PBMCs, taken 156 days after intestinal transplant. The receptors were gathered from a human patient who received an intestinal transplant, so some T cells may come from the graft donor.

This CDR3 is CASSEHPVQGRQPQHF. The DNA of the CDR3 is TGTGCCAGCAGCGAACACCCCGTACAGGGCCGACAGCCCCAGCATTTT. The chain is built from TRBV13 and TRBJ1-5; possibly TRBD1 for D (6 bases). The germline V and J ends were trimmed by 5 bases and 7 bases, with 21 bases remaining between them. CDR1 and CDR2 from the germline V gene are PRHDT and FYEKMQ (reference sequence). This CDR3 region has 16 residues.

The chain is built from TRBV6-1 and TRBJ2-5; 8 nucleotides match TRBD1. The end of the DNA is better explained by TRBJ2-7, so the J call may be wrong. CDR1 is MNHNS, CDR2 SASEGT, per germline. The CDR3 has 14 residues. CDR3 sequence: CASSEGRGLDEQYF. The CDR3 bases are TGTGCCAGCAGTGAAGGCAGGGGGCTCGACGAGCAGTACTTC.

This chain links TRBV12-5 with TRBJ2-7, with 7 bases identical to TRBD2. The germline V gene encodes CDR1 LGHNT and CDR2 FRNRAP. The CDR3 is 16 residues long. V trimming: 0 bases; J trimming: 6 bases; junction bases outside the gene matches: 11. CDR3 nucleotide sequence: TGTGCTAGTGGTTTGGTACTCACCAGGGAGGGATCCGAGCAGTACTTC. Translation: CASGLVLTREGSEQYF.

The chain links TRBV7-9 to TRBJ1-1; 10 bases align to TRBD1. V lost 5 bases, J lost 3 bases, and 6 bases stayed unmatched. The CDR3 covers 15 residues. Looked up from germline, CDR1 is SEHNR and CDR2 is FQNEAQ (reference sequence). The CDR3 here is CASSRDRGRYTEAFF. The CDR3 nucleotides read TGTGCCAGCAGCCGGGACAGGGGAAGGTACACTGAAGCTTTCTTT.

V is TRBV5-1 and J is TRBJ1-1; D might be TRBD1 (6 bases). Trimming cost V 4 bases and J 1 base, with 11 bases left between them. CDR1 is SGHRS, CDR2 YFSETQ, per germline. This CDR3 is built from 14 residues. As DNA, the CDR3 is TGCGCCAGCAGCGTGGACAGCTGGAACACTGAAGCTTTCTTT. Residues: CASSVDSWNTEAFF.

The rearrangement joins TRBV4-1 to TRBJ2-1; 10 bases map to TRBD2. V trimming: 1 base; J trimming: 4 bases; junction bases outside the gene matches: 1. The CDR3 has 15 residues. Germline lookup yields CDR1 MGHRA and CDR2 YSYEKL. DNA for the CDR3: TGCGCCAGCAGCCAAGTTAGCGGGGGGTACAATGAGCAGTTCTTC. Encoded protein: CASSQVSGGYNEQFF.

Worth noting for this clone: A junction boundary mismatches the germline segment, possibly from a read error. The DNA of the CDR3 is TGTGCCGGCAGTTTATTTCCCGCGGGAGTTCCCGACGAGCAGTACTTC. Its protein product is CAGSLFPAGVPDEQYF. The gene calls are TRBV28 and TRBJ2-7, with 7 bases that match TRBD2. The germline CDR1 and CDR2 sequences are MDHEN and SYDVKM. The CDR3 totals 16 residues.

This clone appeared a single time. The chain carries TRBV18 and TRBJ2-1; 8 bases are shared with TRBD2. Germline V lookup: CDR1 KGHSH, CDR2 LQKENI. The CDR3 length is 19 residues. V was pared by 1 base and J by 0 bases, with 11 bases of the junction left unmatched. CDR3 sequence: CASSPLAGLAGYSYNEQFF. DNA of the CDR3: TGTGCCAGCTCACCACTTGCCGGGCTAGCGGGCTACTCCTACAATGAGCAGTTCTTC.

Only a few counts were recorded for this clone. This chain uses TRBV4-1 with TRBJ2-7; TRBD2 aligns across 12 bases. The CDR3 loop spans 18 amino acids. The germline V gene has CDR1 MGHRA and CDR2 YSYEKL. With V trimmed by 1 base and J by 3 bases, 10 bases remained unmatched. The CDR3: CASSQVQRTSGAFYEQYF. The DNA for the CDR3 is TGCGCCAGCAGCCAAGTTCAGAGGACTAGCGGGGCGTTCTACGAGCAGTACTTC.

CDR3 bases: TGTGCCAGCTCCCCGGGGGGTCCCACAACTAATGAAAAACTGTTTTTT. Its protein is CASSPGGPTTNEKLFF. The chain is built from TRBV21-1 and TRBJ1-4. TRBV21-1 is termed a pseudogene. The CDR3 totals 16 residues.

J is TRBJ1-2 and V is TRBV10-3, with 7 bases aligning to TRBD1. The CDR3 consists of 13 residues. With V trimmed by 3 bases and J by 6 bases, 4 bases remained unmatched. CDR1 is ENHRY and CDR2 is SYGVKD in the germline V gene. CDR3 in amino acids: CAISDLDRNGYTF. DNA of the CDR3: TGTGCCATCAGTGATCTGGACAGGAATGGCTACACCTTC.

The chain carries TRBV30 and TRBJ1-4; a possible D gene is TRBD1 (5 bases). CDR3 length: 14 residues. CDR1 GTSNPN and CDR2 SVGIG come from the germline V gene (reference sequence). V was shortened by 1 base and J by 3 bases, with 9 bases between the two germline ends. CDR3 amino acids: CAWSDGTANEKLFF. Written as DNA, the CDR3 is TGTGCCTGGAGTGACGGGACCGCTAATGAAAAACTGTTTTTT.

The J gene is TRBJ2-5, the V gene TRBV19; no firm D call. The CDR3 spans 13 residues. Trimming shortened V by 7 bases and J by 2 bases, and 11 bases separated the two germline ends. Germline V CDR1 and CDR2: LNHDA, SQIVND (reference sequence). The CDR3 loop reads CASTHRDQETQYF. CDR3 sequence (DNA): TGTGCCAGTACCCATAGGGATCAAGAGACCCAGTACTTC.

This sequence joins TRBV5-4 and TRBJ2-7, with 11 bases aligning to TRBD2. The CDR3 runs to 16 residues. Germline V CDR1 and CDR2: SGHNT, YYREEE (reference sequence). V trimming: 3 bases; J trimming: 0 bases; junction bases outside the gene matches: 5. In DNA form, the CDR3 reads TGTGCCAGCAGCTCCTCTAGCGGGAGGAACTCCTACGAGCAGTACTTC. It codes for CASSSSSGRNSYEQYF. Full variable domain (remainder filled in from reference TRBV5-4 and TRBJ2-7): ETGVTQSPTHLIKTRGQQVTLRCSSQSGHNTVSWYQQALGQGPQFIFQYYREEENGRGNFPPRFSGLQFPNYSSELNVNALELDDSALYLCASSSSSGRNSYEQYFGPGTRLTVT.

This clone was seen just once. The CDR3 here is CASSFQGAPGDEQYF. CDR3 DNA sequence: TGTGCCAGCAGCTTCCAGGGGGCGCCAGGAGACGAGCAGTACTTC. The rearrangement uses TRBV7-9 and TRBJ2-7; 8 bases fit TRBD1. This CDR3 spans 15 amino acids. Trimming at V came to 3 bases and at J to 5 bases, leaving 9 bases not matched to a gene. The germline gives CDR1 SEHNR, CDR2 FQNEAQ (reference sequence). Using reference TRBV7-9 and TRBJ2-7 for the parts outside the CDR3, the full variable domain is DTGVSQNPRHKITKRGQNVTFRCDPISEHNRLYWYRQTLGQGPEFLTYFQNEAQLEKSRLLSDRFSAERPKGSFSTLEIQRTEQGDSAMYLCASSFQGAPGDEQYFGPGTRLTVT.

The V gene is TRBV7-9, the J gene TRBJ2-7, with 7 positions matching TRBD2. Germline CDR1 reads SEHNR; CDR2 reads FQNEAQ (reference sequence). V shed 1 base, J shed 0 bases, and the junction held 6 bases outside the gene matches. CDR3 length equals 16 residues. As DNA, the CDR3 is TGTGCCAGCAGCTTAGAGCCCGGGGGGAACTCCTACGAGCAGTACTTC. Translated: CASSLEPGGNSYEQYF.

This clone was seen only once. J is TRBJ2-3 and V is TRBV19, with 10 bases aligning to TRBD1. The J segment lost 6 bases and the V segment lost 4 bases, leaving 34 bases of the junction unmatched. CDR3 length: 24 amino acids. CDR1 LNHDA and CDR2 SQIVND come from the germline V gene (reference sequence). The CDR3 reads CASSNHIPHNPGQGFPSGLDTQYF. The CDR3 region has the DNA TGTGCCAGTAGTAACCACATTCCCCATAATCCGGGACAGGGGTTCCCCTCTGGGTTGGATACGCAGTATTTT.